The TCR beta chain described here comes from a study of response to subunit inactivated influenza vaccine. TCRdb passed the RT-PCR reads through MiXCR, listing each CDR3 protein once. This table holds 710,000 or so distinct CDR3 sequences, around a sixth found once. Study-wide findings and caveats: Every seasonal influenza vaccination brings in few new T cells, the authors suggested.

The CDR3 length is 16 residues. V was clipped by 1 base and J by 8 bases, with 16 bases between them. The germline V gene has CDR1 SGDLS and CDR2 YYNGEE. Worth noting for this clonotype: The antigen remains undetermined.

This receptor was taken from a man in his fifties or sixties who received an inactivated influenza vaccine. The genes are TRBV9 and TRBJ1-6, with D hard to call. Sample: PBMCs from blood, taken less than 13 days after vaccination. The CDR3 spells CASSVTPTVSDSPLHF. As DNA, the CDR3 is TGTGCCAGCAGCGTAACCCCCACGGTCAGCGATTCACCCCTCCACTTT.